This T cell receptor (beta chain) emerged from a study of blood T cells in healthy people across ages. CDR1 is SEHNR and CDR2 is FQNEAQ in the germline V gene (reference sequence). V was cut by 2 bases and J by 9 bases, with 6 bases left in between. The CDR3 has 11 amino acids. This clonotype was counted many times. Its antigen remains unknown. Study-wide points: A roughly linear age-dependent decrease characterized TCR beta diversity per million T cells.

Then a second PCR, running about 6 to 12 cycles, was carried out with a sample-barcoded 5' primer and a J-beta primer mix. TCRdb reprocessed the 5' RACE reads with MiXCR, giving one entry per CDR3 protein. The sample has under 700,000 distinct CDR3 sequences, 24% seen once; the top ten hold roughly 10%. These data are also associated with another study on T cells of mothers and their children. That work states: Not a single persistent microchimeric T cell clone was detected.

The V call is TRBV7-9, the J call TRBJ2-3; possibly TRBD1 for D (5 bases). The TCR was taken from a boy between 10 and 17 years old in good health. The sequencing input was blood. The CDR3 here is CASSLQGTQYF. In DNA form, the CDR3 reads TGTGCCAGCAGCTTACAGGGCACGCAGTATTTT.